The 18 T cell receptor beta chains reported below all come from one sample, sequenced in a study of blood T cell repertoires in COVID-19 (dated by TCRdb to 2020 to 2021). The library was built by means of the immunoSEQ multiplex PCR assay. The table was pulled from immuneACCESS by TCRdb, which kept in-frame rearrangements only. Such tables lose some clones; where checked, under half of the loss comes from unresolved V genes, and the rest has no known cause. Across this sample there are more than 200,000 clones, with about 85% seen only once. 1.7% of the sample goes to the ten largest clones. Source material: peripheral blood. The receptors shown here come from a man aged 65 to 85 with acute or convalescent COVID-19.

The V and J genes are TRBV29-1 and TRBJ2-7; maybe TRBD2 (5 bases). The CDR3 extends over 12 amino acids. V lost 7 bases and J lost 0, with 10 bases in between. Looked up from germline, CDR1 is SQVTM and CDR2 is ANQGSEA. In DNA form, the CDR3 reads TGCAGCGCTGCCCGGGACTCCTACGAGCAGTACTTC. Encoded protein: CSAARDSYEQYF.

CDR3 region: CASSIPGSSYEQYF. CDR3 DNA: TGTGCCAGTAGTATCCCAGGGTCTTCCTACGAGCAGTACTTC. The chain is built from TRBV19 and TRBJ2-7; D perhaps matches TRBD1 (5 bases). Trimming pared 3 bases from V and 1 base from J, leaving 10 bases between. The CDR3 is 14 residues long. The germline gives CDR1 LNHDA, CDR2 SQIVND (reference sequence).

The V gene is TRBV3-1 (or the pseudogene TRBV3-2), the J gene TRBJ2-1; 14 bases fit TRBD2. CDR3 length: 16 amino acids. The germline gives CDR1 LGHDT, CDR2 YNNKEL (reference sequence). V was pared by 1 base and J by 7 bases, with 3 bases of the junction left unmatched. The CDR3, as DNA: TGTGCCAGCAGCCAAGCCGGGACTAGCGGGAGAAATGAGCAGTTCTTC. This gives the protein CASSQAGTSGRNEQFF.

The V and J genes are TRBV19 and TRBJ2-7, with 8 bases aligning to TRBD1. The CDR3 runs 13 residues. V shed 6 bases, J shed 6 bases, and the junction held 7 bases outside the gene matches. The V gene's germline CDR1 is LNHDA and CDR2 SQIVND (reference sequence). CDR3 sequence reads: CASSIRDRSEQYF. The CDR3 coding sequence is TGTGCCAGTAGCATCCGGGACAGGAGCGAGCAGTACTTC.

The chain has TRBV27 and TRBJ2-2; TRBD1 aligns across 10 bases. Germline CDR1 and CDR2: MNHEY and SMNVEV (reference sequence). The trim removed 4 bases at V and 5 bases at J, leaving 7 bases unmatched. The CDR3 length is 16 residues. The CDR3 sequence: CASSSPGTGVTGELFF. The CDR3 DNA reads as TGTGCCAGCAGTTCGCCCGGGACAGGGGTTACCGGGGAGCTGTTTTTT.

This sequence joins TRBV10-3 and TRBJ1-2; D might be TRBD1 (6 bases). V lost 0 bases and J 8 bases, leaving 10 bases between the germline ends. CDR1 and CDR2 (germline): ENHRY, SYGVKD. CDR3 length: 13 residues. CDR3 protein: CAISESNRDGYTF. The CDR3 DNA follows: TGTGCCATCAGTGAGTCGAACAGGGACGGCTACACCTTC.

The V gene is TRBV5-4, the J gene TRBJ2-1; a weak D match, TRBD1 (5 bases). The V gene's germline CDR1 is SGHNT and CDR2 YYREEE (reference sequence). Trimming took 0 bases from V and 7 from J, leaving 14 bases between them. The CDR3 runs to 15 residues. The CDR3 region has the DNA TGTGCCAGCAGCTTGGGGAGTGGGGCTTATAATGAGCAGTTCTTC. It translates to CASSLGSGAYNEQFF.

DNA for the CDR3: TGTGCCAGCAGCCAAGTGCGGGGTCGGACTGAAGCTTTCTTT. As protein: CASSQVRGRTEAFF. The chain uses TRBV3-1 (or the pseudogene TRBV3-2) and TRBJ1-1; D not resolved. V shed 1 base and J shed 5 bases, with 11 bases lying between them. The CDR3 sequence is 14 residues long. CDR1 LGHDT and CDR2 YNNKEL come from the germline V gene (reference sequence).

Note on this clone: One junction end disagrees with the germline gene, perhaps due to a read error. The rearrangement joins TRBV28 to TRBJ2-1; 7 bases are a match to TRBD2. The CDR3 spans 14 residues. From germline, CDR1 is MDHEN and CDR2 SYDVKM. The DNA for the CDR3 is TGTGCCAGCACCAATATTTGGGGGGGGAATGGGCAGTTCTTC. The encoded protein is CASTNIWGGNGQFF.

This clone was detected a few times. This chain joins TRBV6-5 and TRBJ2-5; 10 bases are shared with TRBD2. Germline assignment: CDR1 MNHEY and CDR2 SVGAGI. V lost 5 bases and J lost 5; bases outside the gene matches: 2. The CDR3 spans 13 residues. For the CDR3, the DNA is TGTGCCAGCAGTATTAGCGGGAGGGAGACCCAGTACTTC. Encoded protein: CASSISGRETQYF.

The rearrangement uses TRBV7-8 and TRBJ1-5; a possible D gene is TRBD1 (5 bases). The CDR3 is 13 residues long. Per the germline V gene, CDR1 is SGHVS and CDR2 is FQNEAQ. The V end lost 7 bases, the J end lost 3 bases, and 10 bases lay between the germline ends. CDR3: CASMQDNNQPQHF. Written as DNA, the CDR3 is TGTGCCAGCATGCAGGACAACAATCAGCCCCAGCATTTT.

Only one count was recorded for this clone. The chain is built from TRBV5-1 and TRBJ1-3, with TRBD1 identical over 11 bases. This CDR3 spans 16 amino acids. Unmatched junction bases numbered 6, after V lost 4 bases and J lost 3 bases. Germline CDR1 is SGHRS and CDR2 is YFSETQ. The CDR3 coding sequence is TGCGCCAGCAGCGCGACCGGGACAGGGGGTGGAAACACCATATATTTT. Amino acids: CASSATGTGGGNTIYF.

This chain uses TRBV2 with TRBJ1-2, with 9 bases matching TRBD1. The CDR3 runs to 14 residues. Germline V CDR1 and CDR2: SNHLY, FYNNEI. The junction had 4 bases not matched to a gene; V was cut back by 6 bases and J by 2 bases. DNA for the CDR3: TGTGCCAGCAGGAGTACAGGGGGCAACTATGGCTACACCTTC. Its protein is CASRSTGGNYGYTF. Full variable domain (rest looked up from reference TRBV2 and TRBJ1-2): EPEVTQTPSHQVTQMGQEVILRCVPISNHLYFYWYRQILGQKVEFLVSFYNNEISEKSEIFDDQFSVERPDGSNFTLKIRSTKLEDSAMYFCASRSTGGNYGYTFGSGTRLTVV.

This clone was recorded once. The chain couples TRBV18 to TRBJ2-1, with 12 bases lining up with TRBD2. J was trimmed by 7 bases and V by 3 bases; bases with no gene match: 7. The CDR3 consists of 16 residues. Per germline, CDR1 KGHSH and CDR2 LQKENI. CDR3: CASSPSLAGGENEQFF. CDR3 coding DNA: TGTGCCAGCTCACCTTCACTAGCGGGAGGTGAGAATGAGCAGTTCTTC.

In the case of this clone: The sample has other DNA sequences that encode this CDR3 too. The V and J genes are TRBV19 and TRBJ1-1, with D possibly matching TRBD1 (5 bases). Germline CDR1 LNHDA, CDR2 SQIVND (reference sequence). V lost 6 bases to trimming and J lost 3 bases, with 11 bases between them. The CDR3 has 13 amino acids. CDR3 bases: TGTGCCAGTAGCCGGAGGGGAGACACTGAAGCTTTCTTT. Its translation is CASSRRGDTEAFF.

The rearrangement uses TRBV6-5 and TRBJ1-1, with TRBD1 identical over 7 bases. Germline values: CDR1 MNHEY, CDR2 SVGAGI. This CDR3 spans 15 amino acids. V lost 6 bases to trimming and J lost 5 bases; unmatched junction nucleotides: 12. The CDR3 sequence is CASSPPGTEGTEAFF. The CDR3 DNA reads as TGTGCCAGCAGCCCCCCCGGGACAGAGGGAACTGAAGCTTTCTTT.

The V gene is TRBV5-1, the J gene TRBJ2-1; TRBD2 might be the D (5 bases). The V end lost 4 bases, the J end lost 1 base, and 18 bases lay between the germline ends. The germline CDR1 and CDR2 sequences are SGHRS and YFSETQ. The length of the CDR3 is 17 residues. CDR3 loop: CASSAAQRSFSYNEQFF. For the CDR3, the DNA is TGCGCCAGCAGCGCGGCGCAGCGGTCCTTTTCCTACAATGAGCAGTTCTTC. Complete variable domain (other parts from reference TRBV5-1 and TRBJ2-1): KAGVTQTPRYLIKTRGQQVTLSCSPISGHRSVSWYQQTPGQGLQFLFEYFSETQRNKGNFPGRFSGRQFSNSRSEMNVSTLELGDSALYLCASSAAQRSFSYNEQFFGPGTRLTVL.

V and J are TRBV7-8 and TRBJ2-7, with D possibly TRBD1 on 5 matching bases. The germline V gene encodes CDR1 SGHVS and CDR2 FQNEAQ. Trimming removed 5 bases at V and 5 bases at J, with 16 bases between. CDR3 length equals 14 residues. DNA for the CDR3: TGTGCCAGCAGCCTAATGACAGTCTCGGACGAGCAGTACTTC. Encoded protein: CASSLMTVSDEQYF.